The 32 T cell receptor beta chains reported below all come from one sample, sequenced in a study of cytomegalovirus exposure and HLA in healthy donors. PCR involved 60 Vbeta and 13 Jbeta primers. Using immunoSEQ multiplex PCR, the repertoire was profiled, and TCRdb retains in-frame clones only, with some absent. The sample has 160,000 or so clones, 76% seen once; the top ten hold approximately 1.4%. Sequenced material: PBMCs. These receptor sequences come from a man aged 60 to 69 in good health and CMV-seronegative.

This chain connects TRBV27 to TRBJ2-7, with D possibly being TRBD2 (6 bases). Germline assignment: CDR1 MNHEY and CDR2 SMNVEV (reference sequence). V dropped 3 bases and J dropped 0 bases, with 9 bases sitting between them. There are 14 residues in the CDR3. The CDR3 DNA is TGTGCCAGCAGTTTCCGGGGGAGCTCCTACGAGCAGTACTTC. This encodes CASSFRGSSYEQYF.

The gene calls are TRBV5-1 and TRBJ2-7, with 10 bases that match TRBD1. Germline loops: CDR1 SGHRS, CDR2 YFSETQ. V was clipped by 3 bases and J by 1 base; unmatched bases: 7. CDR3 size: 16 residues. The CDR3 nucleotides are TGCGCCAGCAGCTCGCAGGGGGACAGGGGTTCCTACGAGCAGTACTTC. Translation: CASSSQGDRGSYEQYF.

V and J are TRBV5-1 and TRBJ1-2; TRBD1 aligns across 11 bases. The CDR3 is 14 residues long. The germline CDR1 and CDR2 sequences are SGHRS and YFSETQ. The V segment lost 4 bases and the J segment 8 bases; nucleotides outside the gene matches: 7. CDR3 nucleotides: TGCGCCAGCAGCCTCGGACAGGGGGCTTCGGGCTACACCTTC. This gives the protein CASSLGQGASGYTF.

The chain uses TRBV19 and TRBJ1-6; D uncertain. V lost 1 base to trimming and J lost 5 bases, with 12 bases between them. The CDR3 sequence is 16 residues long. CDR1 is LNHDA, CDR2 SQIVND, per germline (reference sequence). In DNA, the CDR3 is TGTGCCAGTAGTATAGGTCAGGAAGCTAATAATTCACCCCTCCACTTT. This gives the protein CASSIGQEANNSPLHF.

This clone was seen a few times. The chain joins TRBV19 to TRBJ2-7, with D possibly TRBD2 on 7 matching bases. The germline V and J ends were trimmed by 8 bases and 2 bases, with 16 bases remaining between them. Germline V gene sequence: CDR1 LNHDA, CDR2 SQIVND (reference sequence). The CDR3 consists of 14 residues. In DNA, the CDR3 is TGTGCCAGTGGCGGGGGAGGGGGACCCTACGAGCAGTACTTC. Its translation is CASGGGGGPYEQYF.

This clone was observed a few times. DNA for the CDR3: TGTGCCAGTAAAGTGTTTGGGCAGGGGGCATACAATGAGCAGTTCTTC. Its translation is CASKVFGQGAYNEQFF. The chain recombines TRBV19 with TRBJ2-1; 8 bases line up with TRBD1. The CDR3 length is 16 residues. V trimming: 7 bases; J trimming: 4 bases; junction bases outside the gene matches: 12. Germline CDR1 is LNHDA and CDR2 is SQIVND (reference sequence).

The rearrangement links TRBV9 to TRBJ1-2, with a tentative D call TRBD1 (5 bases). The CDR3 has 15 residues. Germline CDR1 is SGDLS and CDR2 is YYNGEE. V was shortened by 4 bases and J by 7 bases, with 20 bases between the two germline ends. CDR3 sequence: CASSPEHRGLSGYTF. CDR3 nucleotide sequence: TGTGCCAGCAGCCCGGAGCATCGGGGACTCTCTGGCTACACCTTC.

V and J are TRBV7-8 and TRBJ2-3; no clear D. V was shortened by 3 bases and J by 1 base, with 8 bases between the two germline ends. From germline, CDR1 is SGHVS and CDR2 FQNEAQ. The CDR3 has 14 amino acids. The CDR3 protein is CASSFIEGTDTQYF. In DNA, the CDR3 is TGTGCCAGCAGCTTTATCGAGGGCACAGATACGCAGTATTTT.

This chain links TRBV4-2 with TRBJ1-5; 9 positions agree with TRBD1. J lost 3 bases, V lost 0 bases, and 6 bases had no gene match. The CDR3 is made up of 17 amino acids. CDR1 and CDR2 (germline): LGHNA, YNFKEQ. CDR3 nucleotide sequence: TGTGCCAGCAGCCAAGATTGGGACAGGGTCACCAATCAGCCCCAGCATTTT. This gives the protein CASSQDWDRVTNQPQHF.

About this clone: The junction and the germline gene differ at one end; a read error may be behind it. V usage is TRBV7-7 and J usage is TRBJ2-7, with D perhaps matching TRBD1 (5 bases). Germline CDR1 and CDR2: SSHAT and FNYEAQ (reference sequence). The CDR3 loop spans 14 amino acids. The CDR3 sequence: CASSLGGTGYGQYF. The CDR3 nucleotides are TGTGCCAGCAGCTTAGGGGGAACAGGCTACGGGCAGTACTTC.

The V call is TRBV11-2, the J call TRBJ2-5; 8 bases are shared with TRBD1. This CDR3 contains 16 residues. V shed 1 base and J 5 bases; nucleotides not matched to a gene: 9. Germline V CDR1 and CDR2: SGHAT, FQNNGV. CDR3 amino acids: CASSLAGQGAVETQYF. In DNA form, the CDR3 reads TGTGCCAGCAGCTTAGCGGGCCAGGGGGCAGTGGAGACCCAGTACTTC.

J is TRBJ1-3 and V is TRBV9, with D uncertain. The CDR3 is made up of 14 amino acids. The germline V and J ends were trimmed by 1 base and 4 bases, with 9 bases remaining between them. Germline CDR1 and CDR2: SGDLS and YYNGEE. DNA for the CDR3: TGTGCCAGCAGCGTAAATACGGGAGGAAACACCATATATTTT. Protein sequence: CASSVNTGGNTIYF. The variable domain in full, completed from reference TRBV9 and TRBJ1-3, reads DSGVTQTPKHLITATGQRVTLRCSPRSGDLSVYWYQQSLDQGLQFLIQYYNGEERAKGNILERFSAQQFPDLHSELNLSSLELGDSALYFCASSVNTGGNTIYFGEGSWLTVV.

This clone was seen a few times. The chain combines TRBV7-6 with TRBJ2-2, with TRBD2 as a possible D gene (5 bases). V lost 3 bases, J lost 6 bases, and 14 bases lay in between. Looked up from germline, CDR1 is SGHVS and CDR2 is FNYEAQ. The CDR3 has 15 amino acids. In DNA, the CDR3 is TGTGCCAGCAGCTTTGGTGGAGGCTCCCCCGGGGAGCTGTTTTTT. Its translation: CASSFGGGSPGELFF. The full variable domain, in which reference TRBV7-6 and TRBJ2-2 provide the parts outside the CDR3, is GAGVSQSPRYKVTKRGQDVALRCDPISGHVSLYWYRQALGQGPEFLTYFNYEAQQDKSGLPNDRFSAERPEGSISTLTIQRTEQRDSAMYRCASSFGGGSPGELFFGEGSRLTVL.

There are a few counts of this clone. The same CDR3 is also encoded by other DNA sequences in this sample. The rearrangement joins TRBV7-8 to TRBJ2-5; D remains unclear. Germline V gives CDR1 SGHVS, CDR2 FQNEAQ. Trimming left V 0 bases short and J 2 bases short, with 7 bases between. This CDR3 has 14 amino acids. The CDR3 here is CASSLAENQETQYF. The DNA of the CDR3 is TGTGCCAGCAGCTTAGCCGAGAATCAAGAGACCCAGTACTTC.

This clone has a handful of counts. The genes are TRBV6-5 and TRBJ1-2; weak D call: TRBD1 (6 bases). Trimming took off 8 bases at V and 1 base at J, with 11 bases between the two ends. Germline loops: CDR1 MNHEY, CDR2 SVGAGI. This CDR3 has 13 residues. The CDR3 spells CASQTGSNYGYTF. For the CDR3, the DNA is TGTGCCAGCCAAACAGGGAGTAACTATGGCTACACCTTC.

This clone was seen a few times. DNA for the CDR3: TGTGCCAGTCTACCGGGACAGGGTCCGACCACTGAAGCTTTCTTT. This translates into CASLPGQGPTTEAFF. The gene calls are TRBV6-1 and TRBJ1-1; 9 nucleotides agree with TRBD1. The CDR3 spans 15 residues. V dropped 9 bases and J dropped 4; count of bases not matched to a gene: 12. Germline CDR1 MNHNS, CDR2 SASEGT.

In DNA, the CDR3 is TGTGCCAGCGGCCGGGACAGCCCGAACACCGGGGAGCTGTTTTTT. Its protein product is CASGRDSPNTGELFF. The chain uses TRBV6-5 and TRBJ2-2; TRBD1 matches 7 bases. J gave up 0 bases and V 8 bases, and 6 bases lay outside the gene matches. CDR3 length: 15 amino acids. Germline-derived CDR1 and CDR2 are MNHEY and SVGAGI.

This chain uses TRBV4-3 with TRBJ2-7; possible D gene TRBD1, 6 bases. The CDR3 contains 17 residues. Trimming cost V 4 bases and J 0 bases, with 19 bases left between them. CDR1 and CDR2 from the germline V gene are LGHNA and YSLEER. The CDR3 spells CASSREGPGASSYEQYF. CDR3 coding DNA: TGCGCCAGCAGCCGAGAAGGGCCAGGGGCCAGCTCCTACGAGCAGTACTTC.

This chain's CDR3 is CASSGGTGWETQYF. In DNA form, the CDR3 reads TGTGCCAGCAGTGGCGGGACAGGGTGGGAGACCCAGTACTTC. The chain carries TRBV6-1 and TRBJ2-5; 9 bases are a match to TRBD1. The CDR3 runs 14 residues. Germline CDR1 and CDR2: MNHNS and SASEGT. V shed 4 bases and J 5 bases; nucleotides not matched to a gene: 5.

The CDR3 is CASSKTGLRNEQYF. The CDR3 DNA sequence: TGTGCCAGCAGCAAGACGGGACTCAGAAACGAGCAGTACTTC. V and J are TRBV5-6 and TRBJ2-7; weak D call: TRBD2 (6 bases). The V gene's germline CDR1 is SGHDT and CDR2 YYEEEE. The CDR3 runs to 14 residues. V lost 4 bases to trimming and J lost 5 bases, with 16 bases between them.

The chain links TRBV7-8 to TRBJ1-6; perhaps TRBD1 as D (6 bases). V dropped 1 base and J dropped 9 bases, with 10 bases sitting between them. The CDR3 contains 14 residues. Germline CDR1 SGHVS, CDR2 FQNEAQ. CDR3 sequence (DNA): TGTGCCAGCAGCTTAGAACAGGGAAGTTCACCCCTCCACTTT. It codes for CASSLEQGSSPLHF.

V and J are TRBV7-9 and TRBJ2-7; 7 bases are shared with TRBD2. The V gene's germline CDR1 is SEHNR and CDR2 FQNEAQ (reference sequence). The junction had 7 bases not matched to a gene; V was cut back by 5 bases and J by 0 bases. The CDR3 has 15 amino acids. The CDR3 DNA sequence: TGTGCCAGCAGCCTAGGGCTAGCGGCCTCCTACGAGCAGTACTTC. Encoded protein: CASSLGLAASYEQYF.

This chain links TRBV7-7 with TRBJ2-2; 12 nucleotides line up with TRBD2. CDR3 size: 17 residues. V lost 5 bases to trimming and J lost 4 bases; unmatched junction nucleotides: 8. Germline V gene lookup returns CDR1 SSHAT and CDR2 FNYEAQ (reference sequence). The CDR3 bases are TGTGCCAGCAGCCCAAGACTAGCGGGAGACAGCACCGGGGAGCTGTTTTTT. It codes for CASSPRLAGDSTGELFF. The variable domain in full, completed from reference TRBV7-7 and TRBJ2-2, reads GAGVSQSPRYKVTKRGQDVTLRCDPISSHATLYWYQQALGQGPEFLTYFNYEAQPDKSGLPSDRFSAERPEGSISTLTIQRTEQRDSAMYRCASSPRLAGDSTGELFFGEGSRLTVL.

The gene calls are TRBV11-3 and TRBJ1-1; TRBD1 aligns across 8 bases. The V segment lost 6 bases and the J segment 4 bases; nucleotides outside the gene matches: 7. From germline, CDR1 is SGHNT and CDR2 YENEEA. CDR3 length: 14 residues. DNA of the CDR3: TGTGCCAGCAGTCGGAACCAGGGGGCCACTGAAGCTTTCTTT. It encodes CASSRNQGATEAFF.

This chain links TRBV27 with TRBJ2-3; the match to TRBD1 covers 9 bases. The CDR3 is made up of 15 amino acids. The V gene's germline CDR1 is MNHEY and CDR2 SMNVEV (reference sequence). The V segment lost 8 bases and the J segment 5 bases; nucleotides outside the gene matches: 11. This CDR3 is CASRLTGGAGDTQYF. CDR3 DNA sequence: TGTGCCAGCCGACTAACAGGGGGCGCCGGAGATACGCAGTATTTT.

The sample holds one count of this clone. CDR3 in DNA: TGTGCCATCACTTTACTGAGTACCAATGAAAAACTGTTTTTT. It codes for CAITLLSTNEKLFF. The chain has TRBV6-1 and TRBJ1-4; D unresolved. The CDR3 has 14 residues. Germline values: CDR1 MNHNS, CDR2 SASEGT. Trimming removed 10 bases at V and 5 bases at J, with 17 bases between.

The rearrangement uses TRBV5-1 and TRBJ2-3; 10 bases fit TRBD2. V shed 4 bases and J 2 bases; nucleotides not matched to a gene: 10. The germline gives CDR1 SGHRS, CDR2 YFSETQ. The CDR3 length is 17 residues. CDR3 DNA sequence: TGCGCCAGCAGCGAAACTAGCGGGATGACATTCACAGATACGCAGTATTTT. This encodes CASSETSGMTFTDTQYF.

The genes are TRBV30 and TRBJ2-2; the D is unclear. Per germline, CDR1 GTSNPN and CDR2 SVGIG (reference sequence). CDR3 length: 13 amino acids. With 3 bases removed from V and 6 bases from J, the gap between germline ends came to 11 bases. CDR3 DNA sequence: TGTGCCTGGAGGGCCCTAGAAGCCGGGGAGCTGTTTTTT. Translation: CAWRALEAGELFF.

V usage is TRBV7-6 and J usage is TRBJ1-3; TRBD1 is a possible D gene (6 bases). CDR1 and CDR2 (germline): SGHVS, FNYEAQ. The CDR3 covers 14 residues. V was shortened by 4 bases and J by 4 bases, with 11 bases between the two germline ends. CDR3 sequence reads: CASSSPGTGNTIYF. CDR3 DNA sequence: TGTGCCAGCAGCTCTCCCGGGACAGGAAACACCATATATTTT.

The chain uses TRBV7-8 and TRBJ2-7; 13 nucleotides line up with TRBD2. Looked up from germline, CDR1 is SGHVS and CDR2 is FQNEAQ. The CDR3 spans 17 residues. The trim removed 3 bases at V and 0 bases at J, leaving 5 bases unmatched. DNA of the CDR3: TGTGCCAGCAGCTTCCGGACTAGCGGGGGTAGCTCCTACGAGCAGTACTTC. This encodes CASSFRTSGGSSYEQYF. Variable domain in full (rest from reference TRBV7-8 and TRBJ2-7): GAGVSQSPRYKVAKRGQDVALRCDPISGHVSLFWYQQALGQGPEFLTYFQNEAQLDKSGLPSDRFFAERPEGSVSTLKIQRTQQEDSAVYLCASSFRTSGGSSYEQYFGPGTRLTVT.

The V gene is TRBV25-1, the J gene TRBJ1-2; D call uncertain. The germline V gene has CDR1 MGHDK and CDR2 SYGVNS. The CDR3 extends over 14 amino acids. Trimming pared 6 bases from V and 8 bases from J, leaving 19 bases between. The CDR3 nucleotides read TGTGCCAGCAGGTTGTCGGGAACCCTTGGGGGCTACACCTTC. It specifies CASRLSGTLGGYTF.

This clone has just a few counts. The J gene is TRBJ2-5, the V gene TRBV28; 10 nucleotides line up with TRBD2. Near its end, the DNA agrees better with TRBJ2-7, so the J call may be wrong. Per the germline V gene, CDR1 is MDHEN and CDR2 is SYDVKM. The CDR3 totals 15 residues. The CDR3 DNA sequence: TGTGCCAGCAGTCAGCTAGCGGGAGACTCCTACGAGCAGTACTTC. Residues: CASSQLAGDSYEQYF.